This T cell receptor (beta chain) was sequenced in a study of T cell responses to AZD1222 COVID-19 vaccine. Libraries were prepared by immunoSEQ multiplex PCR; TCRdb keeps only in-frame clonotypes and omits some of them. The sample carries approximately 90,000 clones, roughly nine tenths recorded once. Study results and limitations: There were mostly white British donors and more females than males, and clonal diversity was possibly underestimated. Spike-specific TCR breadth and depth went up after people got two AZD1222 doses. Spike-wide coverage was observed for vaccine-associated CD4 TCRs, with dominant responses at 160-218 and 743-854. Within unmutated variant regions lay the reported targets of nearly half of spike-specific TCRs.

This clone came up a few times. Its target is not known. Trimming took 9 bases from V and 1 from J, leaving 12 bases between them. Germline CDR1 and CDR2: SGHVS and FQNEAQ. The CDR3 contains 13 residues. The V gene is TRBV7-8, the J gene TRBJ1-1; D gene ambiguous. The material was peripheral blood, obtained on day 0 of AZD1222 vaccination. This clonotype was sampled from an adult in good health. The CDR3 region has the DNA TGTGCCAGTGGACTGTTTGGGAACACTGAAGCTTTCTTT. This codes for CASGLFGNTEAFF.